The clone carrying this T cell receptor (beta chain) appeared many times. No antigen is known for it. RNA transcripts yielded amplified TCR beta CDR3 regions. An initial round of RT-PCR targeting the TCR CDR3 relied on the HTBI primer set. Via MiXCR, TCRdb re-called the multiplex PCR reads, giving one row per CDR3 protein. The sample records fewer than 350,000 distinct CDR3 sequences, around a fifth being singletons. This CDR3 region has 11 residues. Trimming pared 0 bases from V and 11 bases from J, leaving 9 bases between. Germline CDR1 and CDR2: GTSNPN and SVGIG (reference sequence). The data are from a study of T cells in Graves' hyperthyroidism and ophthalmopathy. Patients were excluded because of uncontrolled infection, other autoimmune disease, pregnancy or lactation. Thyroid ultrasound, orbital computed tomography, clinical symptoms, and serum thyroxine and TRAb underpinned diagnoses. Findings and limits, study-wide: Most thyroid clonotypes with frequency above 0.001 were detected in blood.

This sequence joins TRBV30 and TRBJ2-3; D gene uncertain. The sample comprised blood. The source of this sequence is a man aged 50 or older with Graves' ophthalmopathy. The CDR3: CAWSVGQEQYF. The CDR3 DNA follows: TGTGCCTGGAGTGTAGGCCAGGAGCAGTATTTT.